The source of this TCR beta chain is a study of T cells after yellow fever vaccination. The length of the CDR3 is 12 residues. V gave up 7 bases and J gave up 2 bases, with 12 bases separating them. Germline V gene sequence: CDR1 SQVTM, CDR2 ANQGSEA. TCRdb itself ran the 5' RACE reads through MiXCR, one entry per CDR3 protein. The sample shows 450,000 to 650,000 distinct CDR3 sequences, about 13% of them seen only once. This clonotype occurred a few times. The rearrangement joins TRBV29-1 to TRBJ2-7; perhaps TRBD2 as D (5 bases). Sequenced material: PBMCs, taken on the day of the yellow fever booster vaccination. This receptor was identified in a man aged 25-45 years who received the YFV17D yellow fever vaccine. The CDR3 sequence is CSGVDGTYEQYF. The CDR3 nucleotides are TGCAGCGGGGTTGACGGGACCTACGAGCAGTACTTC.